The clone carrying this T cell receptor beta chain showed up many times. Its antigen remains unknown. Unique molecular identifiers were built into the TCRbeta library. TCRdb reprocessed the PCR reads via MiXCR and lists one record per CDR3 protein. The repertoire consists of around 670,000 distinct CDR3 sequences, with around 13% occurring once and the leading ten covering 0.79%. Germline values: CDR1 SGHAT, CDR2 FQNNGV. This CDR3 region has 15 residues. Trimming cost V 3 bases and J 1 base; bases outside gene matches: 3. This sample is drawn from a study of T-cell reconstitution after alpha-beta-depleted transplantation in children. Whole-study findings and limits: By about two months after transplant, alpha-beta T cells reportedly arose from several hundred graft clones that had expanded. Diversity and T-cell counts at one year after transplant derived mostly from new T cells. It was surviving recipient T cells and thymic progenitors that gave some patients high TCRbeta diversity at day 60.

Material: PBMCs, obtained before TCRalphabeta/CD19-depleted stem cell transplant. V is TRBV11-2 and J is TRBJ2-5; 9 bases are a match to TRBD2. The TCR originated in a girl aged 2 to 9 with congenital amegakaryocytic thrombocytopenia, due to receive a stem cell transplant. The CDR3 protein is CASSLWTSVQETQYF. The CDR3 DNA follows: TGTGCCAGCAGCTTGTGGACTAGCGTCCAAGAGACCCAGTACTTC.